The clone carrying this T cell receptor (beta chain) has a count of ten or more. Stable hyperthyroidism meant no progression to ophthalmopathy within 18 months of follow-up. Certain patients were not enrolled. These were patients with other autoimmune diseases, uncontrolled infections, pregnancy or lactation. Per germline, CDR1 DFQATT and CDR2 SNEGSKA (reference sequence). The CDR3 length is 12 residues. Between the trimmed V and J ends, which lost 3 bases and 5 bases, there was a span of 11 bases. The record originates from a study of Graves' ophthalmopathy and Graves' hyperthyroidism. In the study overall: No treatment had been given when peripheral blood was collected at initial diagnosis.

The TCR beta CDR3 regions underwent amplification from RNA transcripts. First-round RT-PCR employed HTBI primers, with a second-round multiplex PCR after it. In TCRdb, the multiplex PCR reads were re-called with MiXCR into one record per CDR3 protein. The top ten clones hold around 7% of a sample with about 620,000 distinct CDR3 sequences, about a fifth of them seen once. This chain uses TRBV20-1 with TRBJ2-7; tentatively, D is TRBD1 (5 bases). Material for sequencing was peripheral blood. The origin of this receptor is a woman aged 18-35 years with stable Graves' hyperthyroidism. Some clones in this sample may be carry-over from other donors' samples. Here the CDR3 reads CSASVDTHEQYF. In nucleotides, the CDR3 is TGCAGTGCTAGTGTGGACACCCACGAGCAGTACTTC.